These T cell receptor beta chains were read from a single sample in a study of OX40 agonist ivuxolimab in advanced cancers. TCRdb's copy holds only in-frame clones and misses some; the assay was immunoSEQ multiplex PCR. The data contain tens of thousands of clones, roughly nine tenths of them singletons. The starting material was CD4+ or CD8+ T cells sorted from blood, obtained in a trial of the OX40 agonist ivuxolimab. The receptor source for this set is an adult with an advanced solid tumor such as melanoma, head and neck, liver or kidney cancer. Each CDR3 is given with its conserved first and last residue. The order of the fields is V gene, clone size, J gene, D gene, CDR3 DNA, CDR3 protein. D genes are given only for firm matches. Size values are once, few and many counts, or a class for expanded clones, and some rows have none.

v_gene: TRBV7-8
abundance: NA
j_gene: TRBJ2-1
d_gene: TRBD2
CDR3nt: TGTGCCAGCAGCCCACTAGCGGGAGGAACCAGGGATGAGCAGTTCTTC
CDR3aa: CASSPLAGGTRDEQFF

v_gene: TRBV15
abundance: NA
j_gene: TRBJ2-1
d_gene: TRBD2
CDR3nt: TGTGCCACCAGCATCTCTGCGGGATCCTCTGGACTAGCGGGACAGGTGATATCCTACAATGAGCAGTTCTTC
CDR3aa: CATSISAGSSGLAGQVISYNEQFF

v_gene: TRBV7-3
abundance: NA
j_gene: TRBJ2-7
d_gene: NA
CDR3nt: TGTGCCAGCAGCTTAACGGGGTCCCACGAGCAGTACTTC
CDR3aa: CASSLTGSHEQYF

v_gene: TRBV11-1
abundance: NA
j_gene: TRBJ1-1
d_gene: NA
CDR3nt: TGTGCCAGCAGTTCCAGGTTCACTGAAGCTTTCTTT
CDR3aa: CASSSRFTEAFF

v_gene: TRBV7-8
abundance: NA
j_gene: TRBJ2-7
d_gene: TRBD2
CDR3nt: TGTGCCAGCAGCCACTCTAGCGGAACGACCTACGAGCAGTACTTC
CDR3aa: CASSHSSGTTYEQYF

v_gene: TRBV7-6
abundance: NA
j_gene: TRBJ1-1
d_gene: NA
CDR3nt: TGTGCCAGCAGCTCCCAGTCGGGGGAAACTGAAGCTTTCTTT
CDR3aa: CASSSQSGETEAFF

v_gene: TRBV11-1
abundance: NA
j_gene: TRBJ2-6
d_gene: NA
CDR3nt: TGTGCCAGCAGCCCGCGGACGGGTTCTTCTGGGGCCAACGTCCTGACTTTC
CDR3aa: CASSPRTGSSGANVLTF

v_gene: TRBV5-1
abundance: NA
j_gene: TRBJ2-7
d_gene: TRBD2
CDR3nt: TGCGCCAGCAGCGAATTCACTAGCGGGAGTTACGAGCAGTACTTC
CDR3aa: CASSEFTSGSYEQYF

v_gene: TRBV12-5
abundance: NA
j_gene: TRBJ2-3
d_gene: NA
CDR3nt: TGTGCTAGTGGAATCCCTACAGATACGCAGTATTTT
CDR3aa: CASGIPTDTQYF

v_gene: TRBV19
abundance: once
j_gene: TRBJ1-5
d_gene: NA
CDR3nt: TGTACCCGGACGGATAGCAATCAGCCCCAGCATTTT
CDR3aa: CTRTDSNQPQHF

v_gene: TRBV5-4
abundance: NA
j_gene: TRBJ2-7
d_gene: NA
CDR3nt: TGTGCCAGCAGCATTTTGGGCGGGAACTCCTACGAGCAGTACTTC
CDR3aa: CASSILGGNSYEQYF

v_gene: TRBV29-1
abundance: NA
j_gene: TRBJ1-1
d_gene: TRBD1
CDR3nt: TGCGGCGTTTTTTCGACAGGGACCTATGAAGCTTTCTTT
CDR3aa: CGVFSTGTYEAFF